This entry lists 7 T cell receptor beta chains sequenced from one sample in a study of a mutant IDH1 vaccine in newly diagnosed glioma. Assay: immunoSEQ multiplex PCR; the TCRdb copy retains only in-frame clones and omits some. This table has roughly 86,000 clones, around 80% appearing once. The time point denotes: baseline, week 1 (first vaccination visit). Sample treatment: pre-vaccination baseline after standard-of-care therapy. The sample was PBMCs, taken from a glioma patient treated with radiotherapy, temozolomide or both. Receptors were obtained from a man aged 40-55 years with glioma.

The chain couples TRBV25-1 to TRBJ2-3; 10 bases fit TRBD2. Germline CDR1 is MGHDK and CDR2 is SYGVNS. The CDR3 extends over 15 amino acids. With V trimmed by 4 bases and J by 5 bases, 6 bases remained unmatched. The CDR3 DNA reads TGTGCCAGCAGTGCTGAGCGGGGGGGGTTAGATACGCAGTATTTT. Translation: CASSAERGGLDTQYF.

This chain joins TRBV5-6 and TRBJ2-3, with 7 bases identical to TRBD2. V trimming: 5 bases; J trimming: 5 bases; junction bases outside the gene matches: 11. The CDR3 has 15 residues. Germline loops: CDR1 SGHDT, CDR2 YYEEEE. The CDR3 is CASSFVGRAIDTQYF. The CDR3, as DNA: TGTGCCAGCAGTTTTGTTGGGAGGGCCATAGATACGCAGTATTTT.

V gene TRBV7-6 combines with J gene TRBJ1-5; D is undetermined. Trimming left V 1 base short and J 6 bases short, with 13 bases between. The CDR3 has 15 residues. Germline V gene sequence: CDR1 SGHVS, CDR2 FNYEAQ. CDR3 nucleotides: TGTGCCAGCAGCTTAGAGTGGGATCCGGGTCAGCCCCAGCATTTT. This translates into CASSLEWDPGQPQHF.

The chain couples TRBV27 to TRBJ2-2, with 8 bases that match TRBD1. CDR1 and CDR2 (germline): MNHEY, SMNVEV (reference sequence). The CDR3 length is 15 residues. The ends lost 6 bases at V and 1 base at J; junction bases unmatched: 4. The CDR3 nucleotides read TGTGCCAGCAGACCCGGGACAGGGAACACCGGGGAGCTGTTTTTT. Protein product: CASRPGTGNTGELFF.

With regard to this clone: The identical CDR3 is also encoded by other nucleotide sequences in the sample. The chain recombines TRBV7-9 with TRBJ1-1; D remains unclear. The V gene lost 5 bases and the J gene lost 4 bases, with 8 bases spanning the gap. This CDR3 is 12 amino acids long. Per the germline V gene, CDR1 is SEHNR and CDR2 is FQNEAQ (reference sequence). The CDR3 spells CASSPGTTEAFF. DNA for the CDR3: TGTGCCAGCAGCCCCGGCACCACTGAAGCTTTCTTT.

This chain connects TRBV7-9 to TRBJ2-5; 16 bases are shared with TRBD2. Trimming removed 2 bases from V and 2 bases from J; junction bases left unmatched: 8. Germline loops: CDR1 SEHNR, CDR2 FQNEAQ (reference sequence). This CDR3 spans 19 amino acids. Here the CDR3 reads CASSLFGTSGGAGQETQYF. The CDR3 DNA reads TGTGCCAGCAGCTTATTTGGGACTAGCGGGGGGGCCGGACAAGAGACCCAGTACTTC.

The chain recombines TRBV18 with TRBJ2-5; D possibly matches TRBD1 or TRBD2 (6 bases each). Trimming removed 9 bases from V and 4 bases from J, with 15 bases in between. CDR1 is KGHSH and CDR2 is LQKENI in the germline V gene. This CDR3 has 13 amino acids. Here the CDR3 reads CASQQGLIETQYF. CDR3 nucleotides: TGTGCCAGTCAACAGGGACTTATAGAGACCCAGTACTTC.